The rows below give T cell receptor beta chains drawn from one sample of a study of T-cell memory formation after mild COVID-19. TCRdb fed the 5' RACE reads into MiXCR, producing one record per CDR3 protein. This table holds 120,000 to 150,000 distinct CDR3 sequences, about 6% found once. What was sequenced was PBMCs or a T cell subset sorted from them (not recorded which). These receptors were taken from an adult woman who had mild COVID-19 (a few samples of this study predate the infection). Cell type and time point are not known. Each CDR3 is given with its conserved first and last residue. A D gene is named only where the DNA matches it firmly. The size entry is marked missing in some rows and otherwise reads once, few, many or a size class.

J gene	D gene	CDR3 length	V gene	clone size	CDR3 protein	CDR3 DNA
TRBJ2-3	.	13	TRBV19	many	CASSRGLADTQYF	TGTGCCAGTAGTAGGGGATTGGCAGATACGCAGTATTTT
TRBJ1-4	.	15	TRBV7-9	many	CASSLWTATNEKLFF	TGTGCCAGCAGCCTCTGGACAGCAACTAATGAAAAACTGTTTTTT
TRBJ2-1	TRBD2	18	TRBV4-3	many	CASSQGDLAGAPGDEQFF	TGCGCCAGCAGCCAAGGTGATCTAGCGGGAGCCCCTGGGGACGAGCAGTTCTTC
TRBJ2-7	.	13	TRBV24-1	few	CAAKQSVSYEQYF	TGTGCCGCGAAACAGTCGGTATCCTACGAGCAGTACTTC
TRBJ1-5	.	14	TRBV12-3/TRBV12-4	.	CASSWGKSNQPQHF	TGTGCCAGCAGTTGGGGCAAAAGCAATCAGCCCCAGCATTTT
TRBJ2-7	.	14	TRBV5-1	once	CASSFRGVAYEQYF	TGCGCCAGCAGCTTTAGAGGGGTCGCCTACGAGCAGTACTTC
TRBJ1-2	TRBD1	14	TRBV6-5	many	CASSYNRGGYGYTF	TGTGCCAGCAGTTACAACAGGGGAGGCTATGGCTACACCTTC
TRBJ2-3	TRBD2	15	TRBV3-1	.	CASRRTSPSTDTQYF	TGTGCCAGCAGAAGGACTAGCCCTAGCACAGATACGCAGTATTTT
TRBJ2-7	TRBD2	15	TRBV12-3/TRBV12-4	many	CASSPRTSGHYEQYF	TGTGCCAGCAGCCCCCGGACTAGCGGACACTACGAGCAGTACTTC
TRBJ2-1	TRBD1	14	TRBV6-2/TRBV6-3	.	CASRVGTVGNEQFF	TGTGCCAGCAGGGTGGGGACAGTGGGGAATGAGCAGTTCTTC
TRBJ2-2	TRBD1	18	TRBV7-9	few	CASSPTPGQGIFTGELFF	TGTGCCAGCAGCCCAACCCCGGGACAGGGGATATTTACCGGGGAGCTGTTTTTT
TRBJ2-7	.	14	TRBV6-2/TRBV6-3	few	CASSYAGLTYEQYF	TGTGCCAGCAGTTACGCCGGGCTGACCTACGAGCAGTACTTC
TRBJ1-2	.	14	TRBV25-1	.	CASSANLFREGYTF	TGTGCCAGCAGTGCCAATCTCTTCAGGGAGGGCTACACCTTC
TRBJ2-5	TRBD1	11	TRBV29-1	few	CSVTGEETQYF	TGCAGCGTTACAGGGGAAGAGACCCAGTACTTC
TRBJ1-1	.	13	TRBV2	many	CASSVLEGTEAFF	TGTGCCAGCAGTGTGCTTGAAGGCACTGAAGCTTTCTTT
TRBJ2-5	TRBD2	14	TRBV5-1	many	CASSYTGGRETQYF	TGCGCCAGCAGCTATACAGGCGGGAGAGAGACCCAGTACTTC
TRBJ2-3	.	13	TRBV20-1	.	CSARGPSLDTQYF	TGCAGTGCTAGAGGTCCCTCCCTAGATACGCAGTATTTT
TRBJ2-7	TRBD2	15	TRBV20-1	.	CSARETGGASYEQYF	TGCAGTGCTAGAGAGACCGGGGGGGCCTCCTACGAGCAGTACTTC
TRBJ2-7	TRBD2	14	TRBV19	.	CASRSSGDSYEQYF	TGTGCCAGTAGGTCTAGCGGTGACTCCTACGAGCAGTACTTC
TRBJ1-1	TRBD1	16	TRBV7-8	many	CASSLRTGTLNTEAFF	TGTGCCAGCAGCTTGCGGACAGGGACTTTGAACACTGAAGCTTTCTTT
TRBJ2-3	.	14	TRBV5-1	many	CASSSRQSTDTQYF	TGCGCCAGCAGCTCCCGACAGAGCACAGATACGCAGTATTTT
TRBJ2-1	TRBD1	16	TRBV29-1	many	CSVSRRGQELYNEQFF	TGCAGCGTTAGCCGCCGGGGACAGGAGCTATACAATGAGCAGTTCTTC
TRBJ1-1	.	13	TRBV20-1	few	CSARGGSGTEAFF	TGCAGTGCCCGAGGGGGGTCAGGCACTGAAGCTTTCTTT
TRBJ2-7	TRBD1	19	TRBV27	few	CASSTLFDRVGQSSYEQYF	TGTGCCAGCAGCACACTCTTCGACAGGGTAGGTCAAAGCTCCTACGAGCAGTACTTC
TRBJ2-3	.	14	TRBV7-2	many	CASSLGYNRNTQYF	TGTGCCAGCAGCTTAGGCTACAACAGGAATACGCAGTATTTT
TRBJ1-2	TRBD1	15	TRBV7-2	many	CASSLGARQGGGYTF	TGTGCCAGCAGCTTAGGGGCCCGACAGGGGGGTGGCTACACCTTC
TRBJ1-5	.	15	TRBV19	.	CASSIQRGGGQPQHF	TGTGCCAGTAGTATCCAAAGGGGAGGCGGCCAGCCCCAGCATTTT